This is a list of T cell receptor beta chains from one sample in a study of PD-L1 blockade in urothelial cancer. Here immunoSEQ multiplex PCR was the method, and the copy in TCRdb shows in-frame clones only, minus some. The table lists approximately 18,000 clones, under 85% of them singletons. This specimen was PBMCs, taken around atezolizumab (anti-PD-L1) treatment. The receptors originated from a man over 45 with urothelial cancer. CDR3s include the opening cysteine and the closing phenylalanine or tryptophan. The D gene is left open where the match is weak. Size is omitted from some rows. Given values are once, few, many or a class for expanded clones.

NA	TRBV19	TRBJ1-1	NA	CASTLGGRNTEAFF	TGTGCCAGTACCTTAGGGGGTAGGAACACTGAAGCTTTCTTT
NA	TRBV27	TRBJ1-5	NA	CASSPSGNQPQHF	TGTGCCAGCAGTCCCTCAGGGAATCAGCCCCAGCATTTT
NA	TRBV5-4	TRBJ2-1	NA	CASSLPYNEQFF	TGTGCCAGCAGCTTGCCTTACAATGAGCAGTTCTTC
NA	TRBV14	TRBJ2-6	NA	CASSQGGYSGANVLTF	TGTGCCAGCAGCCAAGGAGGTTACTCTGGGGCCAACGTCCTGACTTTC
TRBD2	TRBV10-2	TRBJ2-3	NA	CASSPSEGGTRDTQYF	TGCGCCAGCAGCCCCTCTGAGGGAGGGACCAGAGATACGCAGTATTTT
NA	TRBV5-1	TRBJ1-1	once	CASSLGSSIRNTEAFF	TGCGCCAGCAGCTTGGGATCCTCGATTAGGAACACTGAAGCTTTCTTT
NA	TRBV27	TRBJ1-1	NA	CASSSTRTKKAFF	TGTGCCAGCAGTTCCACACGGACAAAAAAAGCTTTCTTT
NA	TRBV28	TRBJ2-1	NA	CASSPAGGSYNEQFF	TGTGCCAGCAGCCCCGCCGGAGGTTCCTACAATGAGCAGTTCTTC
NA	TRBV19	TRBJ1-1	NA	CAQANTEAFF	TGTGCCCAAGCGAACACTGAAGCTTTCTTT
TRBD2	TRBV5-4	TRBJ2-2	NA	CASSLGTSGTGELFF	TGTGCCAGCAGCTTGGGGACTAGCGGGACCGGGGAGCTGTTTTTT
NA	TRBV7-3	TRBJ2-3	once	CASRLGSSADTQYF	TGTGCCAGCCGTCTGGGTAGTAGCGCAGATACGCAGTATTTT
NA	TRBV11-1	TRBJ1-2	NA	CASSMRQLPQDSITF	TGTGCCAGCAGCATGCGACAGCTCCCGCAAGATTCTATCACCTTC
TRBD1	TRBV5-1	TRBJ2-1	NA	CASSLRDREWDEQFF	TGCGCCAGCAGCTTGAGGGACAGGGAATGGGATGAGCAGTTCTTC
TRBD1	TRBV18	TRBJ2-2	NA	CASSPTGQGGTGELFF	TGTGCCAGCTCACCCACGGGACAGGGTGGCACCGGGGAGCTGTTTTTT
NA	TRBV11-2	TRBJ2-3	NA	CASSLSPLDTQYF	TGTGCCAGCAGCTTATCCCCGTTAGATACGCAGTATTTT
NA	TRBV10-3	TRBJ2-7	NA	CAISVPRGEQYF	TGTGCCATCAGTGTTCCTCGGGGCGAGCAGTACTTC
TRBD2	TRBV5-1	TRBJ2-1	NA	CASSLGTSGSRRWFF	TGCGCCAGCAGCTTGGGGACTAGCGGGAGCCGTCGGTGGTTCTTC
NA	TRBV19	TRBJ1-5	NA	CASNPRGGVGNQPQHF	TGTGCCAGTAACCCCCGAGGGGGGGTTGGCAATCAGCCCCAGCATTTT
NA	TRBV10-3	TRBJ1-4	NA	CAINQGSNEKLFF	TGTGCCATCAACCAGGGATCTAATGAAAAACTGTTTTTT
TRBD2	TRBV9	TRBJ2-3	NA	CASSVGLAGAADTQYF	TGTGCCAGCAGCGTAGGTCTAGCGGGAGCCGCAGATACGCAGTATTTT
TRBD1	TRBV4-1	TRBJ1-3	NA	CASSLRWDRGGGNTIYF	TGCGCCAGCAGCCTACGATGGGACAGGGGAGGTGGAAACACCATATATTTT
NA	TRBV19	TRBJ1-3	NA	CASRGNTIYF	TGTGCCAGTCGGGGGAACACCATATATTTT
TRBD2	TRBV28	TRBJ2-1	once	CASSLSSGLTYNEQFF	TGTGCCAGCAGTTTAAGTAGCGGGCTCACCTACAATGAGCAGTTCTTC
NA	TRBV18	TRBJ2-1	NA	CASSPTRGEQFF	TGTGCCAGCTCACCGACCCGGGGTGAGCAGTTCTTC
TRBD2	TRBV28	TRBJ2-5	NA	CASSIPGGSKTQYF	TGTGCCAGCAGTATCCCGGGAGGGAGTAAGACCCAGTACTTC
NA	TRBV11-2	TRBJ2-2	NA	CASSLDRLGGTGELFF	TGTGCCAGCAGCTTAGATCGGCTCGGGGGCACCGGGGAGCTGTTTTTT
NA	TRBV29-1	TRBJ2-3	NA	CSVARLTSTDTQYF	TGCAGCGTTGCGAGACTGACTAGCACAGATACGCAGTATTTT
TRBD1	TRBV19	TRBJ1-2	NA	CASSLRGQVYGYTF	TGTGCCAGTAGTCTCCGAGGACAGGTCTATGGCTACACCTTC
TRBD1	TRBV10-3	TRBJ1-1	NA	CAIKAQQGATEAFF	TGTGCCATCAAGGCCCAGCAGGGGGCCACTGAAGCTTTCTTT
NA	TRBV5-1	TRBJ2-2	few	CASMYRADTGELFF	TGCGCCAGCATGTACAGGGCGGACACCGGGGAGCTGTTTTTT
TRBD1	TRBV6-1	TRBJ2-4	NA	CASSEGTAYVIQYF	TGTGCCAGCAGTGAGGGGACAGCGTATGTCATTCAGTACTTC
NA	TRBV30	TRBJ2-5	NA	CAWSVLVGRTQYF	TGTGCCTGGAGTGTACTCGTGGGGCGGACCCAGTACTTC
NA	TRBV5-1	TRBJ1-4	NA	CASSLRGAGMEKLFF	TGCGCCAGCAGTTTAAGGGGCGCTGGGATGGAAAAACTGTTTTTT
TRBD1	TRBV6-5	TRBJ1-6	NA	CASSYSGTEKRSSLHF	TGTGCCAGCAGTTACTCAGGGACAGAGAAACGTAGTTCCCTCCACTTT
TRBD1	TRBV18	TRBJ1-6	NA	CASSPRQGANYNSPLHF	TGTGCCAGCTCACCCCGACAGGGGGCGAACTATAATTCACCCCTCCACTTT
TRBD2	TRBV7-2	TRBJ2-3	NA	CASSLQAPGGAGTDTQYF	TGTGCCAGCAGCTTACAGGCCCCCGGGGGGGCCGGGACAGATACGCAGTATTTT
TRBD2	TRBV11-2	TRBJ2-5	NA	CASSLGLLAGGRSQETQYF	TGTGCCAGCAGCTTAGGCTTACTAGCGGGGGGGCGGTCCCAAGAGACCCAGTACTTC
TRBD1	TRBV7-6	TRBJ1-2	once	CASSSSDRGIGGYTF	TGTGCCAGCAGCTCCTCGGACAGGGGAATCGGTGGCTACACCTTC
NA	TRBV9	TRBJ2-1	once	CASSASGQGLFF	TGTGCCAGCAGCGCCTCGGGGCAGGGGTTGTTCTTC
TRBD2	TRBV11-3	TRBJ2-3	once	CASSHSGDMGDTQYF	TGTGCCAGCAGCCATAGCGGGGACATGGGGGATACGCAGTATTTT
TRBD1	TRBV5-6	TRBJ1-2	NA	CASSPLTTGGWGYTF	TGTGCCAGCAGCCCGCTAACGACAGGGGGCTGGGGCTACACCTTC
NA	TRBV30	TRBJ2-5	NA	CAWRNWLQETQYF	TGTGCCTGGAGGAATTGGCTCCAAGAGACCCAGTACTTC
NA	TRBV7-8	TRBJ1-3	NA	CASSSGSTLGNTIYF	TGTGCCAGCAGCTCCGGGAGTACGCTTGGAAACACCATATATTTT
TRBD2	TRBV5-1	TRBJ2-1	NA	CASSLLAGGLNEQFF	TGCGCCAGCAGCTTGTTAGCGGGAGGTCTAAATGAGCAGTTCTTC
TRBD1	TRBV19	TRBJ1-2	NA	CASSLGQGWNYGYTF	TGTGCCAGTAGTCTTGGACAGGGGTGGAACTATGGCTACACCTTC
NA	TRBV7-9	TRBJ1-4	NA	CASSLAGLIVGGEKLFF	TGTGCCAGCAGCTTAGCCGGACTCATCGTCGGCGGAGAAAAACTGTTTTTT
NA	TRBV14	TRBJ2-5	NA	CASSLPGTGYETQYF	TGTGCCAGCAGCCTCCCGGGCACAGGGTACGAGACCCAGTACTTC
NA	TRBV28	TRBJ2-1	few	CASSLFPGNSYNEQFF	TGTGCCAGCAGTTTATTTCCCGGGAACTCCTACAATGAGCAGTTCTTC
TRBD2	TRBV2	TRBJ2-1	NA	CASRWTSGASRSYNEQFF	TGTGCCAGCAGGTGGACTAGCGGGGCGAGTCGGTCCTACAATGAGCAGTTCTTC
NA	TRBV7-9	TRBJ1-1	NA	CASSTGTIVEAFF	TGTGCCAGCAGCACAGGGACAATAGTTGAAGCTTTCTTT
NA	TRBV9	TRBJ2-2	NA	CASSPNSQLLTGELFF	TGTGCCAGCAGCCCCAATTCGCAACTCCTCACCGGGGAGCTGTTTTTT
TRBD1	TRBV10-1	TRBJ2-5	once	CASSDGTGAQETQYF	TGCGCCAGCAGTGATGGGACAGGGGCCCAAGAGACCCAGTACTTC
TRBD2	TRBV5-1	TRBJ2-3	NA	CASRQSGGGTDTQYF	TGCGCCAGCAGACAGAGCGGGGGGGGGACAGATACGCAGTATTTT
TRBD2	TRBV10-3	TRBJ2-7	NA	CAISSGLAGYSYEQYF	TGTGCCATCAGCTCCGGACTAGCGGGGTACTCCTACGAGCAGTACTTC
TRBD2	TRBV19	TRBJ2-1	NA	CASSSAGGLPNEQFF	TGTGCCAGTAGTTCAGCGGGAGGGCTCCCCAATGAGCAGTTCTTC